A single sample gave rise to the 5 T cell receptor beta chains below, sequenced in a study of spatial heterogeneity in lung cancer. Regarding time point: sample taken at primary tumor resection. Sequencing of whole RNA from tumor, nontumor lung or frozen PBMC involved no sorting. Each CDR3 protein is one row after TCRdb ran MiXCR on the 5' RACE reads. The sample holds around 60,000 distinct CDR3 sequences, 7.5% to 8.5% seen once. The source material was PBMCs, sampled at surgery. These receptors originate from a female donor with early-stage non-small cell lung cancer.

The chain links TRBV5-1 to TRBJ1-1, with D uncertain. There are 14 residues in the CDR3. The germline gives CDR1 SGHRS, CDR2 YFSETQ. Between the trimmed V and J ends, which lost 1 base and 9 bases, there was a span of 16 bases. CDR3 in amino acids: CASSLILSGGQAFF. CDR3 nucleotides: TGCGCCAGCAGCTTGATTCTGAGCGGCGGGCAAGCTTTCTTT. Based on the CDR3 plus reference TRBV5-1 and TRBJ1-1, the full variable domain is KAGVTQTPRYLIKTRGQQVTLSCSPISGHRSVSWYQQTPGQGLQFLFEYFSETQRNKGNFPGRFSGRQFSNSRSEMNVSTLELGDSALYLCASSLILSGGQAFFGQGTRLTVV.

This clonotype was picked up many times. The rearrangement uses TRBV5-1 and TRBJ2-7; 9 bases are shared with TRBD1. V shed 2 bases and J 0 bases; nucleotides not matched to a gene: 3. There are 15 residues in the CDR3. Germline CDR1 and CDR2: SGHRS and YFSETQ. In DNA, the CDR3 is TGCGCCAGCAGCTTAGGACAGGGGAGCTCCTACGAGCAGTACGTC. Its translation is CASSLGQGSSYEQYV.

On this clonotype itself: A much larger clone sits a single nucleotide away, making a read error possible. The chain has TRBV28 and TRBJ2-1; maybe TRBD1 (5 bases). Germline values: CDR1 MDHEN, CDR2 SYDVKM. This CDR3 has 15 amino acids. The CDR3, as DNA: TGTGCCAGCAGTCCTGTTGTAGGGGCCTACAATGAGCAGTCCTTC. This sequence encodes CASSPVVGAYNEQSF.

In its sample, this clonotype was seen many times. The V and J genes are TRBV7-2 and TRBJ2-1, with D uncertain. The CDR3 extends over 12 amino acids. The V gene lost 0 bases and the J gene lost 9 bases, with 6 bases spanning the gap. Germline CDR1 is SGHTA and CDR2 is FQGNSA. This chain's CDR3 is CASSLAISEQFF. The CDR3 DNA is TGTGCCAGCAGCTTAGCCATCAGTGAGCAGTTCTTC.

The chain has TRBV18 and TRBJ2-5, with a weak D call TRBD2 (6 bases). Germline V CDR1 and CDR2: KGHSH, LQKENI. The CDR3 loop spans 14 amino acids. Trimming took off 7 bases at V and 2 bases at J, with 14 bases between the two ends. DNA for the CDR3: TGTGCCAGCTTCAGCTCCGGGGGTCAAGAGACCCAGTACTTC. Protein sequence: CASFSSGGQETQYF.